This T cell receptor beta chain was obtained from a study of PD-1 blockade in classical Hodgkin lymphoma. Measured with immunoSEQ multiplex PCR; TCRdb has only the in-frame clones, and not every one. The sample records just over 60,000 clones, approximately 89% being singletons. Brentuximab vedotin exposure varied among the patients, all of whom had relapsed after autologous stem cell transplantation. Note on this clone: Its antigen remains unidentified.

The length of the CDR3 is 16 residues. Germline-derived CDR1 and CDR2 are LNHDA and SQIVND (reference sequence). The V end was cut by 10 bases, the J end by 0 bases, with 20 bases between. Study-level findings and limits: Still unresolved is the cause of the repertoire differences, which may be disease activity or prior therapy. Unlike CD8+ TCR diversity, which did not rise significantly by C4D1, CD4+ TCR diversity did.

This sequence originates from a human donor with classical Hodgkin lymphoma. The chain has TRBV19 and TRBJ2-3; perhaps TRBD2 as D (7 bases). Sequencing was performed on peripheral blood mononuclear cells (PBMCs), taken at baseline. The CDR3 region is CATAGAGLSSTDTQYF. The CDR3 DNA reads TGTGCCACCGCGGGGGCGGGGCTTTCTAGCACAGATACGCAGTATTTT.